The clone carrying this T cell receptor beta chain was seen ten or more times. Its antigen is undetermined. The CDR3 extends over 18 amino acids. The ends were cut back, 1 base at V and 7 bases at J, with 25 bases in the middle. Germline-derived CDR1 and CDR2 are LGHNA and YNFKEQ. The data are from a study of T cell repertoires in cytomegalovirus infection. Study-level results: There were carriers of CMV plus the relevant HLA, and cumulative public TCR beta family frequency identified them. Clonotypes of TCR beta that were HLA-C-restricted and CMV-specific dominated the ex vivo response.

TCRdb re-derived calls from the reads in MiXCR, one entry per CDR3 protein. The sample holds almost 500,000 distinct CDR3 sequences, about 10% seen once. The receptor's source is a human donor in good health (CMV status not recorded). Some clones in this sample may be carry-over from other donors' samples. The chain uses TRBV4-2 and TRBJ1-2, with D perhaps matching TRBD1 (6 bases). Input material: PBMCs. This CDR3 reads CASSQARRGGGTPRGYTF. In DNA, the CDR3 is TGTGCCAGCAGCCAAGCTAGACGGGGTGGGGGGACACCGCGTGGCTACACCTTC.